These 20 T cell receptor beta chains were all obtained from the same sample, sequenced in a study of blood T cell repertoires in COVID-19. Here immunoSEQ multiplex PCR was the method, and the copy in TCRdb shows in-frame clones only, minus some. The data show about 69,000 clones, 90% seen once. The sequencing input was peripheral blood. The receptors here all came from a young woman with acute or convalescent COVID-19.

V usage is TRBV24-1 and J usage is TRBJ2-4; D gene uncertain. This CDR3 comprises 15 residues. Germline lookup yields CDR1 KGHDR and CDR2 SFDVKD. Trimming removed 0 bases at V and 3 bases at J, with 8 bases between. The CDR3 reads CATSDLLRFKNIQYF. CDR3 nucleotides: TGTGCCACCAGTGATTTGCTCAGATTCAAAAACATTCAGTACTTC.

The rearrangement joins TRBV12-3 or TRBV12-4 to TRBJ1-5, with TRBD1 as a possible D gene (5 bases). The CDR3 has 13 residues. V lost 3 bases and J 9 bases, leaving 12 bases between the germline ends. The CDR3: CASSFGGTWPQHF. In nucleotides, the CDR3 is TGTGCCAGCAGTTTCGGGGGGACCTGGCCCCAGCATTTT.

V is TRBV30 and J is TRBJ1-3; possible D gene TRBD1, 6 bases. CDR1 is GTSNPN, CDR2 SVGIG, per germline (reference sequence). The length of the CDR3 is 13 residues. V gave up 3 bases and J gave up 5 bases, with 11 bases separating them. The CDR3 bases are TGTGCCTGGAGCATGGGGGCTCGAAACACCATATATTTT. Protein product: CAWSMGARNTIYF.

This clone was detected only once. The chain carries TRBV30 and TRBJ2-3; TRBD1 matches at 8 bases. The CDR3 has 16 amino acids. V dropped 0 bases and J dropped 4; count of bases not matched to a gene: 9. CDR1 is GTSNPN, CDR2 SVGIG, per germline (reference sequence). Written as DNA, the CDR3 is TGTGCCTGGAGTGTAGGGGGAGACAGGGGAGCAGATACGCAGTATTTT. Translating gives CAWSVGGDRGADTQYF.

The chain couples TRBV18 to TRBJ2-1, with 9 bases identical to TRBD2. This CDR3 region has 15 residues. Losses at the gene ends were 5 bases for V and 4 bases for J; bases not matched to a gene: 6. Germline values: CDR1 KGHSH, CDR2 LQKENI. The CDR3: CASSIVTSGYNEQFF. The CDR3 nucleotides are TGTGCCAGCTCAATCGTAACTAGCGGGTACAATGAGCAGTTCTTC.

V gene TRBV9 combines with J gene TRBJ2-1; 10 bases are a match to TRBD2. Germline V lookup: CDR1 SGDLS, CDR2 YYNGEE. The CDR3 totals 16 residues. With V trimmed by 3 bases and J by 6 bases, 9 bases remained unmatched. The CDR3 protein is CASSGLKREGCNEQFF. The CDR3 nucleotides are TGTGCCAGCAGCGGACTAAAGCGGGAGGGCTGCAATGAGCAGTTCTTC.

V and J are TRBV18 and TRBJ1-5, with D possibly matching TRBD1 (5 bases). The V gene's germline CDR1 is KGHSH and CDR2 LQKENI. This CDR3 has 14 amino acids. Trimming pared 6 bases from V and 4 bases from J, leaving 13 bases between. The CDR3 spells CASSRDAGNQPQHF. The CDR3 DNA is TGTGCCAGCTCGCGGGACGCTGGGAATCAGCCCCAGCATTTT.

The chain carries TRBV7-9 and TRBJ2-6; D uncertain. From germline, CDR1 is SEHNR and CDR2 FQNEAQ (reference sequence). The ends were cut back, 1 base at V and 0 bases at J, with 7 bases in the middle. The CDR3 is made up of 16 amino acids. CDR3 coding DNA: TGTGCCAGCAGCTTAGACACCCACTCTGGGGCCAACGTCCTGACTTTC. Its translation: CASSLDTHSGANVLTF.

This chain links TRBV5-4 with TRBJ2-3; D possibly corresponds to TRBD1 (8 bases). Germline V lookup: CDR1 SGHNT, CDR2 YYREEE (reference sequence). Between the trimmed V and J ends, which lost 4 bases and 1 base, there was a span of 22 bases. This CDR3 comprises 18 residues. The CDR3 DNA sequence: TGTGCCAGCAGCGCAGGACAGGGCGGGGACTATGGCACAGATACGCAGTATTTT. Translated: CASSAGQGGDYGTDTQYF. Based on the CDR3 plus reference TRBV5-4 and TRBJ2-3, the full variable domain is ETGVTQSPTHLIKTRGQQVTLRCSSQSGHNTVSWYQQALGQGPQFIFQYYREEENGRGNFPPRFSGLQFPNYSSELNVNALELDDSALYLCASSAGQGGDYGTDTQYFGPGTRLTVL.

This clone was found a few times. The chain couples TRBV6-2 or TRBV6-3 to TRBJ1-2, with unresolved D. CDR3 length: 15 amino acids. Looked up from germline, CDR1 is MNHEY and CDR2 is SVGEGT. Trimming shortened V by 2 bases and J by 5 bases, and 15 bases separated the two germline ends. The CDR3 region has the DNA TGTGCCAGCAGTTACGCGGAAACCGGGGTTTATGGCTACACCTTC. This encodes CASSYAETGVYGYTF.

The CDR3 protein is CASRSGTTYEQYF. In nucleotides, the CDR3 is TGTGCCAGCAGGTCCGGGACTACCTACGAGCAGTACTTC. The rearrangement uses TRBV6-5 and TRBJ2-7; TRBD2 matches at 7 bases. The CDR3 covers 13 residues. The trim removed 6 bases at V and 2 bases at J, leaving 4 bases unmatched. Germline CDR1 and CDR2: MNHEY and SVGAGI.

The gene calls are TRBV2 and TRBJ1-4; 8 nucleotides align to TRBD1. The CDR3 spans 15 residues. CDR1 is SNHLY, CDR2 FYNNEI, per germline. Unmatched junction bases numbered 7, after V lost 8 bases and J lost 2 bases. CDR3 loop: CASRRQGSTNEKLFF. The CDR3, as DNA: TGTGCCAGCCGACGACAGGGGTCGACTAATGAAAAACTGTTTTTT.

The CDR3 sequence: CASSPSLTTWENIQYF. As DNA, the CDR3 is TGTGCCAGCAGCCCCTCATTGACAACTTGGGAAAACATTCAGTACTTC. The J gene is TRBJ2-4, the V gene TRBV6-6; D remains ambiguous. CDR3 length: 16 amino acids. Germline CDR1 reads MNHNY; CDR2 reads SVGAGI (reference sequence). V dropped 6 bases and J dropped 5 bases, with 20 bases sitting between them.

The chain carries TRBV5-6 and TRBJ2-5, with no clear D. The germline V and J ends were trimmed by 2 bases and 5 bases, with 10 bases remaining between them. Germline values: CDR1 SGHDT, CDR2 YYEEEE. This CDR3 is built from 13 residues. For the CDR3, the DNA is TGTGCCAGCAGCTTAGCCCCGAGGGAGACCCAGTACTTC. Encoded protein: CASSLAPRETQYF.

The chain combines TRBV28 with TRBJ1-2; tentatively, D is TRBD1 (5 bases). Germline loops: CDR1 MDHEN, CDR2 SYDVKM. The CDR3 is made up of 16 amino acids. V was cut by 3 bases and J by 2 bases, with 16 bases left in between. CDR3 coding DNA: TGTGCCAGCAGTTTGGGTGGGAGGGGTCGGAACTATGGCTACACCTTC. Protein: CASSLGGRGRNYGYTF.

The V gene is TRBV27, the J gene TRBJ2-3, with D unresolved. V lost 3 bases, J lost 7 bases, and 14 bases lay in between. Germline V lookup: CDR1 MNHEY, CDR2 SMNVEV (reference sequence). The CDR3 totals 14 residues. CDR3 nucleotides: TGTGCCAGCAGTTTGGCTAGTATCGGGTATACGCAGTATTTT. This gives the protein CASSLASIGYTQYF.

The chain joins TRBV6-5 to TRBJ1-1, with unresolved D. In germline, CDR1 is MNHEY, CDR2 SVGAGI. The CDR3 consists of 14 residues. Trimming stripped 5 bases from V and 1 base from J, with 11 bases between. The CDR3 reads CASSPRGRNTEAFF. DNA of the CDR3: TGTGCCAGCAGTCCGCGAGGGAGGAACACTGAAGCTTTCTTT.

CDR3 in DNA: TGTGCCAGCAGTGAGCGACAGGGGGTGAACACTGAAGCTTTCTTT. The encoded protein is CASSERQGVNTEAFF. The chain joins TRBV6-1 to TRBJ1-1; TRBD1 matches at 9 bases. CDR3 length equals 15 residues. From germline, CDR1 is MNHNS and CDR2 SASEGT. The V and J ends lost 3 bases and 0 bases, in that order; junction bases with no gene match: 2.

This chain uses TRBV19 with TRBJ2-1; 11 bases are shared with TRBD1. With 4 bases clipped from V and 2 bases from J, the junction kept 1 base outside the gene matches. CDR3 length: 15 residues. CDR1 is LNHDA and CDR2 is SQIVND in the germline V gene (reference sequence). This CDR3 is CASSRTGGAYNEQFF. The CDR3 DNA sequence: TGTGCCAGTAGTAGGACAGGGGGCGCCTACAATGAGCAGTTCTTC.

The DNA of the CDR3 is TGTGCCAGCAGCTCGGACAGGGGGCCCCCCACCGGGGAGCTGTTTTTT. Its protein product is CASSSDRGPPTGELFF. The V gene is TRBV5-4, the J gene TRBJ2-2, with 11 nucleotides matching TRBD1. The CDR3 contains 16 residues. J lost 4 bases, V lost 3 bases, and 5 bases had no gene match. Germline CDR1 reads SGHNT; CDR2 reads YYREEE (reference sequence).